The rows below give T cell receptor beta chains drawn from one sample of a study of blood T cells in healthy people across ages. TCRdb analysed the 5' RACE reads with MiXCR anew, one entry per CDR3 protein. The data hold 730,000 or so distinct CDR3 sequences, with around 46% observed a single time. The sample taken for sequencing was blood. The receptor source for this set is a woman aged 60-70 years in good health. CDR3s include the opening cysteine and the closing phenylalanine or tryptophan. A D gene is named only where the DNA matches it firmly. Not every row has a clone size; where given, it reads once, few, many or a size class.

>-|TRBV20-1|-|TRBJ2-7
CSARDFGTQTYEQYF
TGTAGTGCTAGAGATTTTGGGACTCAGACCTACGAGCAGTACTTC
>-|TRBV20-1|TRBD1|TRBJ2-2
CSAPGTGGSGELFF
TGCAGTGCCCCCGGGACAGGGGGCTCCGGGGAGCTGTTTTTT
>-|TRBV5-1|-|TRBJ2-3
CASSFAGFPDTQYF
TGCGCCAGCAGCTTTGCAGGGTTCCCAGATACGCAGTATTTT
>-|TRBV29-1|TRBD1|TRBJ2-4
CSPEHRGSSKNIQYF
TGCAGCCCAGAGCACAGGGGTTCGTCCAAAAACATTCAGTACTTC
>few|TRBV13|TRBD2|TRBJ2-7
CASSLRAGGPYEQYF
TGTGCCAGCAGCTTACGAGCGGGAGGCCCCTACGAGCAGTACTTC
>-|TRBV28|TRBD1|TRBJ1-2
CASSPPGQGSQGYTF
TGTGCCAGCAGTCCGCCGGGACAGGGATCTCAGGGCTACACCTTC
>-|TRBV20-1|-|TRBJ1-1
CSASGSANTEAFF
TGCAGTGCTAGTGGTTCAGCGAACACTGAAGCTTTCTTT
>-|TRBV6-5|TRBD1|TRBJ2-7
CASNPSGQGVYEQYF
TGTGCCAGCAATCCATCGGGACAGGGGGTCTACGAGCAGTACTTC
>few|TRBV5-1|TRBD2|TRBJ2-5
CASSLGTRRQETQYF
TGCGCCAGCAGCTTGGGGACTAGGCGCCAAGAGACCCAGTACTTC
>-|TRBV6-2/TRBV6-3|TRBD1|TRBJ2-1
CASSYFKKTGGTDEQFF
TGTGCCAGCAGTTACTTTAAAAAGACAGGGGGCACAGATGAGCAGTTCTTC
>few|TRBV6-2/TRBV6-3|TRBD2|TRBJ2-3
CASSYSIGREASDTQYF
TGTGCCAGCAGTTACTCGATAGGTCGGGAGGCTTCAGATACGCAGTATTTT
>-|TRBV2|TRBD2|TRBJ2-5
CASSYQTSGAQQQYF
TGTGCCAGCAGTTACCAGACTAGCGGGGCACAGCAGCAGTACTTC
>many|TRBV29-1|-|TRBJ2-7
CSVEVSDRSYEQYF
TGCAGCGTTGAGGTCTCGGACCGCTCCTACGAGCAGTACTTC
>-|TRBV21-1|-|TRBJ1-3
CASSKEEKDTIYF
TGTGCCAGCAGCAAAGAGGAAAAAGACACCATATATTTT
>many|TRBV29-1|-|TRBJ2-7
CSVRRGILREQYF
TGCAGCGTTAGGAGAGGCATCCTACGGGAGCAGTACTTC
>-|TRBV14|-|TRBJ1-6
CASSQGAGGRSPLHF
TGTGCCAGCAGCCAAGGGGCGGGGGGAAGATCACCCCTCCACTTT
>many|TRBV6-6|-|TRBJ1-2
CASSYGAAGYTF
TGTGCCAGCAGTTATGGGGCGGCTGGCTACACCTTC
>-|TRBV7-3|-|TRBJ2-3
CASRLSAGASTDTQYF
TGTGCCAGCAGGCTTTCAGCGGGCGCTAGCACAGATACGCAGTATTTT
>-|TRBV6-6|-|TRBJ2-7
CASSFQLESSYEQYF
TGTGCCAGCAGTTTTCAATTGGAGAGCTCCTACGAGCAGTACTTC
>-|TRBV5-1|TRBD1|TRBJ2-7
CATSPLTGDEQYF
TGCGCCACCAGCCCACTCACAGGGGACGAGCAGTACTTC
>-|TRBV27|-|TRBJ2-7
CASSETGTGFSYEQYF
TGTGCCAGCTCTGAAACCGGGACTGGATTTTCCTACGAGCAGTACTTC
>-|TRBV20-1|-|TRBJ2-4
CSAPGSGTVKNIQYF
TGCAGTGCCCCGGGGAGCGGGACAGTTAAAAACATTCAGTACTTC
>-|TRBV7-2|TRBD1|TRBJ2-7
CASSYGTGYYEQYF
TGTGCCAGCAGCTATGGGACAGGGTACTACGAGCAGTACTTC
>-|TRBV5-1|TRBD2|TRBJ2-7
CASGEGYEQYF
TGCGCCAGCGGGGAGGGTTACGAGCAGTACTTC
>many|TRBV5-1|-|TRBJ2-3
CASSRQGYNTDTQYF
TGCGCCAGCAGCCGGCAGGGCTATAACACAGATACGCAGTATTTT
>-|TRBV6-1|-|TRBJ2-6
CASTLTGRSSGANVLTF
TGTGCCAGCACCTTGACAGGGAGGAGTTCTGGGGCCAACGTCCTGACTTTC
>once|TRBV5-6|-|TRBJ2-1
CANSLNGIRDEQFF
TGTGCCAACAGCTTGAATGGGATTCGGGATGAGCAGTTCTTC
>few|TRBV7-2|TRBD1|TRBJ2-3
CASSLGFRGRAGTDTQYF
TGTGCCAGCAGCTTAGGCTTTAGGGGGCGAGCGGGCACAGATACGCAGTATTTT
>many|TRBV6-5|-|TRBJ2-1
CASSYSGTSSNEQFF
TGTGCCAGCAGTTACTCCGGGACAAGCTCCAATGAGCAGTTCTTC
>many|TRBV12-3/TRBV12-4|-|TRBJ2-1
CASSLKLLNEQFF
TGTGCCAGCAGTCTCAAGTTACTCAATGAGCAGTTCTTC
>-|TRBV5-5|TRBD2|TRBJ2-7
CASSLERGRTYEQYF
TGTGCCAGCAGCTTGGAGCGGGGTAGGACCTACGAGCAGTACTTC
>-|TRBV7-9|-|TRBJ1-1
CASSTGSMWTEAFF
TGTGCCAGCAGCACAGGGTCTATGTGGACTGAAGCTTTCTTT
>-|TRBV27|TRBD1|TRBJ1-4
CASSSRQGKNEKLFF
TGTGCCAGCAGTTCCCGACAGGGGAAAAATGAAAAACTGTTTTTT
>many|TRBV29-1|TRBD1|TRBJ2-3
CSVEGQGSQYF
TGCAGCGTTGAAGGACAGGGATCGCAGTATTTT
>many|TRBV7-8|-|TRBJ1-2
CASSLVRGGQRYTF
TGTGCCAGCAGCTTAGTCCGTGGAGGCCAGCGCTACACCTTC
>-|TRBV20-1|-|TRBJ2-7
CSARDSAGGQYEQYF
TGCAGTGCTAGAGATTCCGCCGGGGGGCAGTACGAGCAGTACTTC
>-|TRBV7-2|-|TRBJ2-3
CASSLLLGGTSSDTQYF
TGTGCCAGCAGCTTACTCCTCGGGGGTACTAGCTCAGATACGCAGTATTTT
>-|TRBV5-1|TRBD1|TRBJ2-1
CASSLEGQGYYNEQFF
TGCGCCAGCAGCTTGGAGGGACAGGGTTACTACAATGAGCAGTTCTTC
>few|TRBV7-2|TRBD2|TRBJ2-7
CASSFNRGAYEQYF
TGTGCCAGCAGCTTTAATCGGGGGGCCTACGAGCAGTACTTC
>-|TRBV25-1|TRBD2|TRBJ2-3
CATGSASGRRLLGTDTQYF
TGTGCCACCGGATCAGCTAGCGGGAGACGGTTATTAGGGACAGATACGCAGTATTTT